This T cell receptor beta chain was identified in a study of response to subunit inactivated influenza vaccine. This clonotype was counted at least ten times. Trimming shortened V by 1 base and J by 5 bases, and 15 bases separated the two germline ends. Germline lookup yields CDR1 SQVTM and CDR2 ANQGSEA. This CDR3 has 14 residues. TCRdb passed the RT-PCR reads through MiXCR, listing each CDR3 protein once. The table has approximately 500,000 distinct CDR3 sequences, under 30% seen once. These data also featured in a second study, about T cells expressing NK-cell markers. Turning to that study: TCR beta cDNA was made by 5'RACE template switching with UMIs. Sorted CD3+CD56+NKG2C+, CD3+CD56+NKG2C- and CD3+CD56-NKG2C+ T cells provided the TCR beta repertoires. Eight donors were sequenced, seven testing HCMV-seropositive and one testing seronegative. HCMV specificity was not established for the expanded NKG2C+ T cell clones.

The sequence came from a man aged 50-59 years who received an inactivated influenza vaccine. The input for sequencing was CD4+ T cells sorted from PBMCs, taken 11 to 12 days after vaccination. The chain couples TRBV29-1 to TRBJ2-7; D might be TRBD1 or TRBD2, each matching 5 bases. DNA for the CDR3: TGCAGCGTTGAAGGGGGGAAGGGCTTACACGAGCAGTACTTC. As protein: CSVEGGKGLHEQYF.